These T cell receptor beta chains were read from a single sample in a study of T-cell reconstitution after alpha-beta-depleted transplantation in children. Each CDR3 protein is one row after TCRdb ran MiXCR on the PCR reads. The repertoire holds just under 250,000 distinct CDR3 sequences, with roughly 23% as singletons. The sequenced sample was PBMCs, obtained before TCRalphabeta/CD19-depleted stem cell transplant. The receptors derive from a girl aged 2 to 9 with Fanconi anemia, due to receive a stem cell transplant. Both conserved end residues are part of each CDR3. D genes are given only for firm matches. A clone size is listed for some rows: how often the clone was seen (once, few, many), or a class if it is expanded.

len,v_gene,d_gene,abundance,j_gene,CDR3nt,CDR3aa
14,TRBV12-3/TRBV12-4,TRBD2,many,TRBJ2-7,TGTGCCAGCAGTTTTGGGGGGGGGGTCTACGAGCAGTACTTC,CASSFGGGVYEQYF
15,TRBV2,-,many,TRBJ2-5,TGTGCCAGCAGTGAACCGGGCTGGAGGCAAGAGACCCAGTACTTC,CASSEPGWRQETQYF
12,TRBV28,-,-,TRBJ2-7,TGTGCCAGCACCTCGGGGCCCTACGAGCAGTACTTC,CASTSGPYEQYF
15,TRBV6-1,-,many,TRBJ2-7,TGTGCCAGCAGTGAATATATACAGGGAACCTCCGAGCAGTACTTC,CASSEYIQGTSEQYF
13,TRBV10-3,-,many,TRBJ2-7,TGTGCCATCAGTGAGACGGTCACCTACGAGCAGTACTTC,CAISETVTYEQYF
16,TRBV7-2,TRBD2,few,TRBJ2-4,TGTGCCAGCAGTCCTTCTAGCGGGCGAGCCAAAAACATTCAGTACTTC,CASSPSSGRAKNIQYF
15,TRBV11-2,-,-,TRBJ2-5,TGTGCCAGCAGCTTAGAGGTGGGGACGTCGGAGACCCAGTACTTC,CASSLEVGTSETQYF
16,TRBV20-1,TRBD1,-,TRBJ2-5,TGCAGTGCTAGAGACGGACAGGGGGGCATCCAAGAGACCCAGTACTTC,CSARDGQGGIQETQYF
11,TRBV20-1,TRBD1,few,TRBJ2-3,TGCAGTGCGCCGACAGGGTGGGCGCAGTATTTT,CSAPTGWAQYF
13,TRBV6-4,-,many,TRBJ2-1,TGTGCCAGCAGTGCTGGGGGAGGAGATGAGCAGTTCTTC,CASSAGGGDEQFF
16,TRBV9,TRBD2,many,TRBJ2-3,TGTGCCAGCAGCAAACTACTAGCGGGAGAGGCAGATACGCAGTATTTT,CASSKLLAGEADTQYF
17,TRBV20-1,-,many,TRBJ2-1,TGCAATGCTAGTACCTCGATCGGTCGGGGCTCCTACAATGAGCAGTTCTTC,CNASTSIGRGSYNEQFF
15,TRBV29-1,-,-,TRBJ2-3,TGCAGCGTTGAAAGTGGTAGCTGGGGCACAGATACGCAGTATTTT,CSVESGSWGTDTQYF
19,TRBV12-3/TRBV12-4,TRBD1,-,TRBJ2-3,TGTACCAGCAGTTTAGAGAACAGGGGTAGGTGGGCACACACAGATACGCAGTATTTT,CTSSLENRGRWAHTDTQYF
15,TRBV27,-,many,TRBJ2-3,TGTGCCAGCAGTTTTGAAGGAATGGAGGAAGATACGCAGTATTTT,CASSFEGMEEDTQYF
17,TRBV20-1,TRBD2,many,TRBJ2-4,TGCAGTGCTAGTGGTGGTCTAGCGGGGGAAGCCAAAAACATTCAGTACTTC,CSASGGLAGEAKNIQYF
14,TRBV3-1,TRBD1,once,TRBJ2-1,TGTGCCAGCAGCCAAGTCCACAGGGGCGATGAGCAGTTCTTC,CASSQVHRGDEQFF
14,TRBV12-3/TRBV12-4,TRBD1,few,TRBJ2-5,TGTGCCAGCAGTATAGGGACAGGCCAAGAGACCCAGTACTTC,CASSIGTGQETQYF
14,TRBV12-3/TRBV12-4,TRBD1,many,TRBJ2-7,TGTGCCAGCAGTGTCAACAGGGGATCCTACGAGCAGTACTTC,CASSVNRGSYEQYF
14,TRBV30,-,-,TRBJ2-5,TGTGCCTGGAAGGGCAGCCGAGCAGAAGAGACCCAGTACTTC,CAWKGSRAEETQYF